The 11 T cell receptor beta chains below come from one sample, sequenced in a study of T cell clones after liver transplantation. Profiled with immunoSEQ multiplex PCR; TCRdb holds only in-frame clones, not every one. The sample consists of around 71,000 clones, 75% to 85% of them appearing once. The sample was CD4+ T cells from blood, taken 12 months after liver transplant. All receptors come from a human patient who received a liver transplant. The T cells may come from the graft donor.

The chain combines TRBV5-1 with TRBJ2-5, with 7 bases fitting TRBD2. Per germline, CDR1 SGHRS and CDR2 YFSETQ. The CDR3 is 14 amino acids. V lost 3 bases, J lost 5 bases, and 7 bases stayed unmatched. The DNA for the CDR3 is TGCGCCAGCAGCTGGGGGAGGGCCGGGGAGACCCAGTACTTC. This codes for CASSWGRAGETQYF. The full variable domain, rest sourced from reference TRBV5-1 and TRBJ2-5, is KAGVTQTPRYLIKTRGQQVTLSCSPISGHRSVSWYQQTPGQGLQFLFEYFSETQRNKGNFPGRFSGRQFSNSRSEMNVSTLELGDSALYLCASSWGRAGETQYFGPGTRLLVL.

The chain combines TRBV19 with TRBJ1-2; 8 nucleotides match TRBD1. The CDR3 contains 14 residues. V lost 5 bases to trimming and J lost 3 bases; unmatched junction nucleotides: 5. CDR1 and CDR2 from the germline V gene are LNHDA and SQIVND (reference sequence). In DNA form, the CDR3 reads TGTGCCAGTAGTTCCGGACAGGGAGACTATGGCTACACCTTC. This sequence encodes CASSSGQGDYGYTF.

The chain combines TRBV5-1 with TRBJ1-4; 10 bases agree with TRBD1. Germline V gene sequence: CDR1 SGHRS, CDR2 YFSETQ. Unmatched junction bases numbered 12, after V lost 0 bases and J lost 10 bases. The CDR3 is made up of 17 amino acids. This chain's CDR3 is CASSLAALTGGAGKLFF. The CDR3 DNA reads TGCGCCAGCAGCTTGGCCGCGTTGACAGGGGGCGCGGGAAAACTGTTTTTT.

A word on this clone: Other DNA sequences in this specimen translate into the identical CDR3. The gene calls are TRBV5-4 and TRBJ2-5, with a tentative D call TRBD1 (5 bases). V lost 3 bases, J lost 4 bases, and 10 bases lay in between. The CDR3 contains 13 residues. Germline V CDR1 and CDR2: SGHNT, YYREEE (reference sequence). The CDR3 is CASSSETGETQYF. The CDR3 bases are TGTGCCAGCAGCTCCGAAACAGGAGAGACCCAGTACTTC.

This clone appeared a single time. The V gene is TRBV2, the J gene TRBJ2-5, with D tentatively TRBD1 (6 bases). The germline V gene encodes CDR1 SNHLY and CDR2 FYNNEI. With 4 bases removed from V and 5 bases from J, the gap between germline ends came to 17 bases. The CDR3 spans 15 residues. The CDR3 coding sequence is TGTGCCAGCAGTGCTCAAGGGATGAGGGGGGAGACCCAGTACTTC. This sequence encodes CASSAQGMRGETQYF.

The chain links TRBV6-5 to TRBJ1-2; D is unresolved. V lost 7 bases, J lost 5 bases, and 17 bases lay in between. The CDR3 spans 14 residues. Germline V lookup: CDR1 MNHEY, CDR2 SVGAGI. The CDR3 loop is CASKWAEEEYGYTF. The CDR3, as DNA: TGTGCCAGCAAATGGGCAGAGGAGGAGTATGGCTACACCTTC.

The chain carries TRBV13 and TRBJ2-1; possible D gene TRBD2, 6 bases. V lost 4 bases and J lost 11, with 15 bases in between. Per the germline V gene, CDR1 is PRHDT and CDR2 is FYEKMQ (reference sequence). The CDR3 covers 13 residues. CDR3: CASSSPTDYKQFF. The CDR3 region has the DNA TGTGCCAGCAGCTCCCCAACGGACTATAAGCAGTTCTTC. The full variable domain, rest sourced from reference TRBV13 and TRBJ2-1, is AAGVIQSPRHLIKEKRETATLKCYPIPRHDTVYWYQQGPGQDPQFLISFYEKMQSDKGSIPDRFSAQQFSDYHSELNMSSLELGDSALYFCASSSPTDYKQFFGPGTRLTVL.

The CDR3 DNA follows: TGCGCCAGCAAGGGAGGGCATGTTACCGGGGAGCTGTTTTTT. Encoded protein: CASKGGHVTGELFF. The V call is TRBV5-1, the J call TRBJ2-2, with TRBD2 matching over 7 bases. CDR1 is SGHRS and CDR2 is YFSETQ in the germline V gene. The junction had 7 bases not matched to a gene; V was cut back by 6 bases and J by 5 bases. The CDR3 spans 14 residues.

The chain joins TRBV5-1 to TRBJ1-2; perhaps TRBD1 as D (5 bases). V lost 2 bases, J lost 6 bases, and 23 bases lay in between. There are 17 residues in the CDR3. Germline-derived CDR1 and CDR2 are SGHRS and YFSETQ. The DNA of the CDR3 is TGCGCCAGCAGCTTAGTGACAGCCCGTCGCGGGGGAGATGGCTACACCTTC. Its translation: CASSLVTARRGGDGYTF.

This CDR3 reads CASSTLTEAFF. CDR3 coding DNA: TGTGCCAGCAGTACCCTGACTGAAGCTTTCTTT. V is TRBV6-6 and J is TRBJ1-1; D gene uncertain. Trimming stripped 5 bases from V and 5 bases from J, with 6 bases between. The CDR3 length is 11 residues. Germline values: CDR1 MNHNY, CDR2 SVGAGI (reference sequence).

The rearrangement uses TRBV19 and TRBJ2-5; 12 bases are shared with TRBD2. CDR1 is LNHDA and CDR2 is SQIVND in the germline V gene (reference sequence). The CDR3 sequence is 15 residues long. Trimming removed 7 bases from V and 5 bases from J; junction bases left unmatched: 8. CDR3 sequence: CASTTSTSGSETQYF. Here the CDR3 DNA reads TGTGCCAGTACTACTTCGACTAGCGGGAGTGAGACCCAGTACTTC.